This entry lists 25 T cell receptor beta chains sequenced from one sample in a study of CD8+ T cells in alopecia areata. As for treatment: oral pan-JAK inhibitor, 5-10 mg twice daily. Extracted RNA was reverse transcribed, and the resulting cDNA served as sequencing template. Method: immunoSEQ multiplex PCR; TCRdb's copy keeps in-frame clones and lacks some. The sample includes approximately 280,000 clones, over 45% of them seen just once. Sequences were derived from CD4+ T cells sorted from blood, sampled at week 24, from a patient treated with tofacitinib. All receptors derive from a human donor with alopecia areata.

This sequence joins TRBV5-1 and TRBJ1-2; TRBD1 agrees at 8 bases. Germline loops: CDR1 SGHRS, CDR2 YFSETQ. This CDR3 is 15 amino acids long. The junction had 10 bases not matched to a gene; V was cut back by 1 base and J by 8 bases. The CDR3 DNA sequence: TGCGCCAGCAGCTTGAGGGCGACAGGGGCGCGAGGCTACACCTTC. Encoded protein: CASSLRATGARGYTF.

This clone turned up a few times. The rearrangement links TRBV28 to TRBJ2-7, with D possibly called TRBD1 or TRBD2 (6 bases each). The CDR3 sequence is 15 residues long. Germline-derived CDR1 and CDR2 are MDHEN and SYDVKM. The V end was cut by 2 bases, the J end by 1 base, with 12 bases between. The CDR3, as DNA: TGTGCCAGCAGTTTACGGGGGCACAGGTCCTACGAGCAGTACTTC. Its translation is CASSLRGHRSYEQYF.

For the CDR3, the DNA is TGTGCCAGCAGTTACCTCTTTTCCTCTGGGGCCAACGTCCTGACTTTC. Translation gives CASSYLFSSGANVLTF. This chain uses TRBV6-5 with TRBJ2-6; D remains ambiguous. Germline loops: CDR1 MNHEY, CDR2 SVGAGI. Trimming pared 2 bases from V and 0 bases from J, leaving 8 bases between. This CDR3 spans 16 amino acids.

The table lists this clone with a few counts. The CDR3 reads CASSLYRGRDTEAFF. CDR3 DNA sequence: TGTGCCAGCAGCCTTTACAGGGGGCGGGACACTGAAGCTTTCTTT. J is TRBJ1-1 and V is TRBV7-8; 9 bases are shared with TRBD1. Germline trimming cut 5 bases from V and 3 bases from J; bases unmatched to any gene: 7. This CDR3 region has 15 residues. Germline assignment: CDR1 SGHVS and CDR2 FQNEAQ.

The chain is built from TRBV25-1 and TRBJ2-2; D is unclear. Germline CDR1 MGHDK, CDR2 SYGVNS. V was clipped by 7 bases and J by 3 bases, with 9 bases between them. This CDR3 spans 13 amino acids. CDR3 sequence (DNA): TGTGCCAGCACTAAGTTGGACACCGGGGAGCTGTTTTTT. It encodes CASTKLDTGELFF.

The rearrangement uses TRBV19 and TRBJ1-5; maybe TRBD1 (6 bases). Deletions cut 0 bases from V and 1 base from J, with 10 bases between. Germline V lookup: CDR1 LNHDA, CDR2 SQIVND (reference sequence). The CDR3 sequence is 16 residues long. The CDR3 reads CASSIDWGGSNQPQHF. Here the CDR3 DNA reads TGTGCCAGTAGTATAGATTGGGGGGGCAGCAATCAGCCCCAGCATTTT.

The chain couples TRBV7-3 to TRBJ2-4; no clear D. This CDR3 region has 12 residues. Trimming pared 2 bases from V and 9 bases from J, leaving 8 bases between. CDR1 is SGHTA, CDR2 FQGTGA, per germline. CDR3 amino acids: CASSLGFGIQYF. DNA of the CDR3: TGTGCCAGCAGCTTAGGATTCGGCATTCAGTACTTC. Filled out from reference TRBV7-3 and TRBJ2-4, the complete variable domain reads GAGVSQTPSNKVTEKGKYVELRCDPISGHTALYWYRQSLGQGPEFLIYFQGTGAADDSGLPNDRFFAVRPEGSVSTLKIQRTERGDSAVYLCASSLGFGIQYFGAGTRLSVL.

The rearrangement links TRBV4-1 to TRBJ2-3, with 10 bases identical to TRBD2. The length of the CDR3 is 17 residues. V dropped 3 bases and J dropped 6; count of bases not matched to a gene: 12. Germline assignment: CDR1 MGHRA and CDR2 YSYEKL. The CDR3 region has the DNA TGCGCCAGCAGCCACCACGGACTAGCGGAGACCCTCGATACGCAGTATTTT. Protein: CASSHHGLAETLDTQYF.

In this sample, this clone turned up once. The rearrangement links TRBV30 to TRBJ2-7; D might be TRBD2 (6 bases). The length of the CDR3 is 14 residues. V lost 0 bases, J lost 2 bases, and 11 bases lay in between. Germline V gene data show CDR1 as GTSNPN and CDR2 as SVGIG (reference sequence). CDR3 coding DNA: TGTGCCTGGAGTGTCGGAGGGGTAGCCTACGAGCAGTACTTC. Protein product: CAWSVGGVAYEQYF.

The chain is built from TRBV29-1 and TRBJ1-2; D ambiguous. Trimming cost V 4 bases and J 4 bases, with 16 bases left between them. The CDR3 has 14 amino acids. From germline, CDR1 is SQVTM and CDR2 ANQGSEA. The CDR3 DNA sequence: TGCAGCGTTGGAGGATCAACGAAGGGCTATGGCTACACCTTC. Its protein product is CSVGGSTKGYGYTF.

This clone was observed a handful of times. V and J are TRBV9 and TRBJ2-6; D is undetermined. V was trimmed by 0 bases and J by 4 bases, leaving 14 bases between them. Per the germline V gene, CDR1 is SGDLS and CDR2 is YYNGEE. This CDR3 spans 17 amino acids. This CDR3 reads CASSVGRPGLGANVLTF. CDR3 coding DNA: TGTGCCAGCAGCGTAGGCCGGCCCGGTCTCGGGGCCAACGTCCTGACTTTC.

The chain combines TRBV15 with TRBJ2-7, with 10 bases that match TRBD1. The CDR3 loop spans 13 amino acids. The junction had 3 bases not matched to a gene; V was cut back by 7 bases and J by 3 bases. CDR1 is LNHNV and CDR2 is YYDKDF in the germline V gene (reference sequence). CDR3 DNA: TGTGCCACCACCCGGGACAGGGGCTACGAGCAGTACTTC. Its translation is CATTRDRGYEQYF.

The CDR3 DNA reads as TGTGCCAGCAGAGCTAGCGGGGGGGTGGATGATGAGCAGTTCTTC. It specifies CASRASGGVDDEQFF. The chain uses TRBV5-4 and TRBJ2-1; 12 bases are a match to TRBD2. V shed 5 bases, J shed 8 bases, and the junction held 8 bases outside the gene matches. Germline CDR1 SGHNT, CDR2 YYREEE (reference sequence). This CDR3 is 15 amino acids long. Full variable domain (outside the CDR3, taken from reference TRBV5-4 and TRBJ2-1): ETGVTQSPTHLIKTRGQQVTLRCSSQSGHNTVSWYQQALGQGPQFIFQYYREEENGRGNFPPRFSGLQFPNYSSELNVNALELDDSALYLCASRASGGVDDEQFFGPGTRLTVL.

CDR3 nucleotides: TGTGCCAGCAGTCTGAACAGGGCAAATCAGCCCCAGCATTTT. This sequence encodes CASSLNRANQPQHF. The rearrangement uses TRBV2 and TRBJ1-5; a weak D match, TRBD1 (6 bases). Germline CDR1 and CDR2: SNHLY and FYNNEI. V lost 5 bases, J lost 4 bases, and 12 bases lay in between. The CDR3 runs to 14 residues.

The chain is built from TRBV7-2 and TRBJ2-5, with a tentative D call TRBD1 (5 bases). V lost 2 bases and J 5 bases, leaving 12 bases between the germline ends. Per germline, CDR1 SGHTA and CDR2 FQGNSA. The CDR3 contains 14 residues. CDR3 region: CASSLQGALETQYF. DNA of the CDR3: TGTGCCAGCAGCTTACAAGGGGCCCTGGAGACCCAGTACTTC.

The chain couples TRBV7-8 to TRBJ2-5; D might be TRBD1 (6 bases). V shed 7 bases and J shed 9 bases, with 18 bases lying between them. The germline gives CDR1 SGHVS, CDR2 FQNEAQ. CDR3 length equals 13 residues. CDR3 region: CASTQWNEGAQYF. CDR3 DNA sequence: TGTGCCAGCACCCAGTGGAACGAGGGGGCCCAGTACTTC.

The chain employs TRBV10-3 and TRBJ2-3, with 8 positions matching TRBD2. Germline values: CDR1 ENHRY, CDR2 SYGVKD. The V and J ends lost 3 bases and 3 bases, in that order; junction bases with no gene match: 11. This CDR3 has 17 residues. The CDR3 protein is CAISEIPGRGGTDTQYF. The CDR3 nucleotides read TGTGCCATCAGTGAAATCCCGGGACGGGGGGGAACAGATACGCAGTATTTT.

The J gene is TRBJ2-6, the V gene TRBV7-6; TRBD2 is a possible D gene (6 bases). The CDR3 has 16 residues. Between the trimmed V and J ends, which lost 1 base and 1 base, there was a span of 8 bases. Germline-derived CDR1 and CDR2 are SGHVS and FNYEAQ. The CDR3 is CASSLVGGSGANVLTF. The CDR3 DNA reads TGTGCCAGCAGCTTAGTGGGGGGATCTGGGGCCAACGTCCTGACTTTC.

The chain links TRBV5-1 to TRBJ2-3, with TRBD2 matching over 10 bases. From germline, CDR1 is SGHRS and CDR2 YFSETQ. CDR3 length: 17 residues. Trimming at V came to 1 base and at J to 3 bases, leaving 8 bases not matched to a gene. The CDR3 loop is CASSLLASGGPTDTQYF. CDR3 bases: TGCGCCAGCAGCTTGCTCGCTAGCGGGGGACCAACAGATACGCAGTATTTT.

The J gene is TRBJ2-7, the V gene TRBV28; no definite D call. The CDR3 is 14 amino acids. The germline V gene encodes CDR1 MDHEN and CDR2 SYDVKM. The ends were cut back, 1 base at V and 2 bases at J, with 9 bases in the middle. Written as DNA, the CDR3 is TGTGCCAGCAGTTTATCCGCAGTAACCTACGAGCAGTACTTC. Translating gives CASSLSAVTYEQYF. Using reference TRBV28 and TRBJ2-7 for the parts outside the CDR3, the full variable domain is DVKVTQSSRYLVKRTGEKVFLECVQDMDHENMFWYRQDPGLGLRLIYFSYDVKMKEKGDIPEGYSVSREKKERFSLILESASTNQTSMYLCASSLSAVTYEQYFGPGTRLTVT.

This chain uses TRBV10-3 with TRBJ2-1, with 9 bases lining up with TRBD1. Trimming removed 5 bases from V and 5 bases from J; junction bases left unmatched: 4. Germline assignment: CDR1 ENHRY and CDR2 SYGVKD. This CDR3 has 14 amino acids. The chain's CDR3 is CAISRGQGNNEQFF. The CDR3 nucleotides read TGTGCCATCAGTAGAGGACAGGGGAACAATGAGCAGTTCTTC.

This clone was observed a handful of times. The chain employs TRBV28 and TRBJ2-1; TRBD2 matches at 9 bases. With V trimmed by 4 bases and J by 11 bases, 6 bases remained unmatched. The CDR3 consists of 13 residues. Germline loops: CDR1 MDHEN, CDR2 SYDVKM. The DNA for the CDR3 is TGTGCCAGCAGTTATAGCGGGGGAAATCAGCAGTTCTTC. Translation: CASSYSGGNQQFF.

This clone was recorded only once. The rearrangement joins TRBV9 to TRBJ2-3, with 7 bases that match TRBD1. From germline, CDR1 is SGDLS and CDR2 YYNGEE. The CDR3 is 15 amino acids. Trimming cost V 3 bases and J 3 bases; bases outside gene matches: 7. This CDR3 is CASSAYRGTTDTQYF. CDR3 bases: TGTGCCAGCAGCGCTTACAGGGGAACGACAGATACGCAGTATTTT.

This clone was seen more than once but under ten times. The CDR3 coding sequence is TGTGCCAGCAGCCCGGTCCCCACAGGGATCAGGACCTATAATTCACCCCTCCACTTT. It translates to CASSPVPTGIRTYNSPLHF. The chain employs TRBV27 and TRBJ1-6; D possibly corresponds to TRBD1 (6 bases). Germline V lookup: CDR1 MNHEY, CDR2 SMNVEV (reference sequence). The V gene lost 6 bases and the J gene lost 2 bases, with 23 bases spanning the gap. CDR3 length: 19 amino acids.

V usage is TRBV15 and J usage is TRBJ2-2, with unresolved D. Germline assignment: CDR1 LNHNV and CDR2 YYDKDF (reference sequence). The CDR3 sequence is 12 residues long. V was shortened by 0 bases and J by 5 bases, with 1 base between the two germline ends. The CDR3: CATSRETGELFF. The CDR3 DNA reads as TGTGCCACCAGCAGAGAGACCGGGGAGCTGTTTTTT.